A selection of T cell receptor beta chains follows, all from one sample in a study of beta chain features in type 1 diabetes. The protocol was immunoSEQ multiplex PCR, while the TCRdb copy is restricted to in-frame clones and leaves out a portion. The sample lists around 99,000 clones; about two fifths were seen once. The sequenced sample was stem cell memory CD4+ T cells from blood. The receptor source for this set is a woman under 30 in good health. CDR3s include the opening cysteine and the closing phenylalanine or tryptophan. D genes are given only for firm matches. Not all rows give a size; the values are once, few, many and, for expanded clones, a class.

CDR3aa: CSVMGTAPRDGYTF
CDR3nt: TGCAGCGTTATGGGGACAGCCCCGAGGGATGGCTACACCTTC
v_gene: TRBV29-1
d_gene: TRBD1
abundance: few
j_gene: TRBJ1-2

CDR3aa: CASSGKGTGIEKLFF
CDR3nt: TGTGCCAGCAGTGGAAAAGGGACAGGGATTGAAAAACTGTTTTTT
v_gene: TRBV6-5
d_gene: TRBD1
abundance: -
j_gene: TRBJ1-4

CDR3aa: CASNKDRDKNIQYF
CDR3nt: TGTGCCAGCAATAAAGACAGGGACAAAAACATTCAGTACTTC
v_gene: TRBV11-2
d_gene: TRBD1
abundance: -
j_gene: TRBJ2-4

CDR3aa: CSVRLAGGSEQYF
CDR3nt: TGCAGCGTCCGACTAGCGGGAGGATCCGAGCAGTACTTC
v_gene: TRBV29-1
d_gene: TRBD2
abundance: -
j_gene: TRBJ2-7

CDR3aa: CASSGDSSYEQYF
CDR3nt: TGTGCCAGCAGCGGGGACAGCTCCTACGAGCAGTACTTC
v_gene: TRBV5-6
d_gene: TRBD1
abundance: -
j_gene: TRBJ2-7

CDR3aa: CASSRTAPYGYTF
CDR3nt: TGTGCCAGCAGCCGAACAGCCCCCTATGGCTACACCTTC
v_gene: TRBV7-2
d_gene: -
abundance: -
j_gene: TRBJ1-2

CDR3aa: CAWSKIAETQYF
CDR3nt: TGTGCCTGGAGTAAAATAGCGGAGACCCAGTACTTC
v_gene: TRBV30
d_gene: -
abundance: few
j_gene: TRBJ2-5

CDR3aa: CASSTSGQGVSFF
CDR3nt: TGCGCCAGCAGCACCTCCGGACAGGGAGTCTCGTTCTTC
v_gene: TRBV5-1
d_gene: TRBD1
abundance: -
j_gene: TRBJ2-1

CDR3aa: CSVMGLASSVATQYF
CDR3nt: TGCAGCGTGATGGGACTAGCGAGTTCCGTGGCTACGCAGTATTTT
v_gene: TRBV29-1
d_gene: TRBD2
abundance: few
j_gene: TRBJ2-3

CDR3aa: CASSPRREGLSGGELFF
CDR3nt: TGTGCCAGCTCACCGAGGAGGGAGGGCCTTTCCGGCGGGGAGCTGTTTTTT
v_gene: TRBV18
d_gene: TRBD2
abundance: -
j_gene: TRBJ2-2

CDR3aa: CASSLGLIEQYF
CDR3nt: TGTGCCAGCAGTTTGGGACTGATTGAGCAGTACTTC
v_gene: TRBV28
d_gene: -
abundance: few
j_gene: TRBJ2-7

CDR3aa: CASSQGPAGRVEQFF
CDR3nt: TGCGCCAGCAGCCAAGGTCCAGCGGGAAGGGTTGAGCAGTTCTTC
v_gene: TRBV4-3
d_gene: TRBD2
abundance: -
j_gene: TRBJ2-1

CDR3aa: CASSPSRVGVYNEQFF
CDR3nt: TGTGCCAGCAGCCCCTCTAGAGTGGGTGTGTACAATGAGCAGTTCTTC
v_gene: TRBV7-2
d_gene: -
abundance: few
j_gene: TRBJ2-1